These 27 T cell receptor beta chains came from one sample sequenced in a study of shared clonotypes between healthy human individuals. Generated by immunoSEQ multiplex PCR, the TCRdb table keeps only in-frame clones and is missing some. The sample consists of around 2.3 million clones, approximately 95% of them appearing once. The sequenced sample was naive CD4+ T cells sorted from blood. Described subset: CD45RA+ positively selected. The source of these receptors is a young man in good health.

The chain couples TRBV10-2 to TRBJ1-5; possibly TRBD1 for D (5 bases). Looked up from germline, CDR1 is WSHSY and CDR2 is SAAADI. The length of the CDR3 is 16 residues. Deletions cut 3 bases from V and 0 bases from J, with 12 bases between. In nucleotides, the CDR3 is TGCGCCAGCAGTGACGACAGCCTGTATAGCAATCAGCCCCAGCATTTT. Encoded protein: CASSDDSLYSNQPQHF.

The V gene is TRBV27, the J gene TRBJ1-6; 9 nucleotides match TRBD1. Germline V gene data show CDR1 as MNHEY and CDR2 as SMNVEV (reference sequence). V lost 5 bases to trimming and J lost 10 bases; unmatched junction nucleotides: 9. The length of the CDR3 is 15 residues. CDR3 sequence: CASSTRTGAPSPLHF. Written as DNA, the CDR3 is TGTGCCAGCAGTACTCGGACAGGGGCCCCATCACCCCTCCACTTT.

V and J are TRBV18 and TRBJ1-1, with D hard to call. Trimming left V 3 bases short and J 1 base short, with 9 bases between. The CDR3 has 14 residues. Germline V gene lookup returns CDR1 KGHSH and CDR2 LQKENI. CDR3 in DNA: TGTGCCAGCTCACCCCGATCCACGAACACTGAAGCTTTCTTT. This gives the protein CASSPRSTNTEAFF.

The chain has TRBV27 and TRBJ2-2, with 7 bases fitting TRBD2. Germline CDR1 reads MNHEY; CDR2 reads SMNVEV (reference sequence). This CDR3 spans 14 amino acids. V lost 6 bases and J lost 4; bases outside the gene matches: 5. The CDR3 here is CASRRGSGTGELFF. The CDR3 DNA is TGTGCCAGCAGGCGGGGGTCAGGCACCGGGGAGCTGTTTTTT.

Only one count was recorded for this clone. V is TRBV6-5 and J is TRBJ1-2, with 7 bases lining up with TRBD1. The V segment lost 6 bases and the J segment 4 bases; nucleotides outside the gene matches: 8. The CDR3 runs to 14 residues. CDR1 is MNHEY, CDR2 SVGAGI, per germline. The CDR3 DNA reads TGTGCCAGCAGATTACTACAGGGGAGCTATGGCTACACCTTC. Protein sequence: CASRLLQGSYGYTF.

The chain is built from TRBV7-8 and TRBJ1-1, with TRBD1 as a possible D gene (6 bases). Trimming took 5 bases from V and 1 from J, leaving 11 bases between them. Germline V CDR1 and CDR2: SGHVS, FQNEAQ. There are 14 residues in the CDR3. The CDR3 loop reads CASSAQGPNTEAFF. The CDR3, as DNA: TGTGCCAGCAGCGCACAGGGCCCGAACACTGAAGCTTTCTTT.

Of note for this clone: The sample carries other DNA sequences with the same CDR3. The chain links TRBV30 to TRBJ1-1, with 10 bases identical to TRBD1. V was pared by 5 bases and J by 0 bases, with 0 bases of the junction left unmatched. The CDR3 is 13 amino acids. Germline-derived CDR1 and CDR2 are GTSNPN and SVGIG (reference sequence). Here the CDR3 reads CAWDRGLNTEAFF. The CDR3 bases are TGTGCCTGGGACAGGGGGCTGAACACTGAAGCTTTCTTT.

The rearrangement joins TRBV13 to TRBJ1-2, with D tentatively TRBD1 (6 bases). Trimming cost V 3 bases and J 0 bases, with 17 bases left between them. Germline-derived CDR1 and CDR2 are PRHDT and FYEKMQ (reference sequence). CDR3 length: 17 amino acids. The CDR3: CASSLGAWATANYGYTF. DNA for the CDR3: TGTGCCAGCAGCTTGGGGGCCTGGGCGACCGCTAACTATGGCTACACCTTC.

The V gene is TRBV19, the J gene TRBJ2-2; 7 nucleotides align to TRBD1. Germline CDR1 reads LNHDA; CDR2 reads SQIVND (reference sequence). V shed 5 bases and J 1 base; nucleotides not matched to a gene: 7. The CDR3 extends over 16 amino acids. CDR3 bases: TGTGCCAGTAGTTTCGGACAGGTCGGGAACACCGGGGAGCTGTTTTTT. Protein product: CASSFGQVGNTGELFF.

This chain connects TRBV29-1 to TRBJ2-7; possibly TRBD1 for D (6 bases). This CDR3 has 12 amino acids. Germline-derived CDR1 and CDR2 are SQVTM and ANQGSEA. In nucleotides, the CDR3 is TGCAGTACCAGGACAGAATCCGGCGAGCAGTACTTC. Its translation is CSTRTESGEQYF.

The CDR3 DNA reads TGTGCCAGCAGTGAATCCAACCCGGGGACTAGCGGGGAGCAGTACTTC. Encoded protein: CASSESNPGTSGEQYF. The V and J genes are TRBV2 and TRBJ2-7, with TRBD2 identical over 12 bases. The V gene end was trimmed by 2 bases and the J gene end by 7 bases; junction bases not matched to a gene: 9. This CDR3 comprises 16 residues. The germline gives CDR1 SNHLY, CDR2 FYNNEI.

The gene calls are TRBV6-1 and TRBJ1-6; 8 bases are shared with TRBD1. The CDR3 covers 14 residues. V gave up 9 bases and J gave up 8 bases; unmatched junction bases: 9. CDR1 is MNHNS, CDR2 SASEGT, per germline. The CDR3 DNA is TGTGCCAGTAGACCTCAGGGGGCCGATTCACCCCTCCACTTT. Translating gives CASRPQGADSPLHF.

The rearrangement links TRBV28 to TRBJ2-5; the D is unclear. Germline loops: CDR1 MDHEN, CDR2 SYDVKM. The CDR3 runs 13 residues. V lost 1 base and J 5 bases, leaving 8 bases between the germline ends. The CDR3 loop is CASSLFGRETQYF. The CDR3 bases are TGTGCCAGCAGTTTATTTGGCCGGGAGACCCAGTACTTC. Full variable domain (outside the CDR3, taken from reference TRBV28 and TRBJ2-5): DVKVTQSSRYLVKRTGEKVFLECVQDMDHENMFWYRQDPGLGLRLIYFSYDVKMKEKGDIPEGYSVSREKKERFSLILESASTNQTSMYLCASSLFGRETQYFGPGTRLLVL.

The chain is built from TRBV7-2 and TRBJ2-5; the D gene is possibly TRBD2 (5 bases). The CDR3 is 14 residues long. Trimming left V 4 bases short and J 5 bases short, with 14 bases between. CDR1 is SGHTA and CDR2 is FQGNSA in the germline V gene. The CDR3 reads CASSYTSSAETQYF. DNA for the CDR3: TGTGCCAGCAGCTATACTAGTTCTGCGGAGACCCAGTACTTC.

CDR3 in DNA: TGTGCCTGGAGTGTCGGGGGCGACGCTGAAGCTTTCTTT. It is translated as CAWSVGGDAEAFF. The chain recombines TRBV30 with TRBJ1-1; D may be TRBD1 (6 bases). There are 13 residues in the CDR3. V was trimmed by 0 bases and J by 6 bases, leaving 11 bases between them. Germline lookup yields CDR1 GTSNPN and CDR2 SVGIG (reference sequence).

The CDR3 reads CASSIRAGGVTDTQYF. The CDR3 nucleotides are TGTGCCAGTAGTATTCGAGCGGGAGGTGTCACAGATACGCAGTATTTT. This chain connects TRBV19 to TRBJ2-3; 9 nucleotides align to TRBD2. Losses at the gene ends were 3 bases for V and 2 bases for J; bases not matched to a gene: 6. Germline CDR1 and CDR2: LNHDA and SQIVND (reference sequence). This CDR3 region has 16 residues.

The chain joins TRBV5-1 to TRBJ2-7, with 7 bases fitting TRBD1. The V gene's germline CDR1 is SGHRS and CDR2 YFSETQ. The V gene end was trimmed by 0 bases and the J gene end by 1 base; junction bases not matched to a gene: 4. This CDR3 spans 15 amino acids. Here the CDR3 reads CASSLDGRGSYEQYF. In nucleotides, the CDR3 is TGCGCCAGCAGCTTGGATGGCAGGGGGTCCTACGAGCAGTACTTC.

A note on this clone: This sample also contains other DNA sequences that code for the same CDR3. The chain links TRBV6-5 to TRBJ2-7; weak D call: TRBD1 (5 bases). Germline values: CDR1 MNHEY, CDR2 SVGAGI. V lost 6 bases to trimming and J lost 6 bases, with 9 bases between them. The CDR3 extends over 11 amino acids. This CDR3 is CASSQGAEQYF. The CDR3 bases are TGTGCCAGCAGCCAGGGTGCCGAGCAGTACTTC.

Notes on this clone: At the DNA level, this CDR3 is encoded by other sequences in the same sample as well. V gene TRBV10-3 combines with J gene TRBJ1-1; TRBD1 might be the D (5 bases). The length of the CDR3 is 14 residues. The germline CDR1 and CDR2 sequences are ENHRY and SYGVKD. Trimming took off 2 bases at V and 1 base at J, with 8 bases between the two ends. CDR3 protein: CAISEGTGNTEAFF. CDR3 nucleotide sequence: TGTGCCATCAGTGAGGGTACAGGGAACACTGAAGCTTTCTTT.

The gene calls are TRBV18 and TRBJ2-7, with D perhaps matching TRBD2 (5 bases). The CDR3 contains 13 residues. V was cut by 3 bases and J by 2 bases, with 8 bases left in between. Germline V gives CDR1 KGHSH, CDR2 LQKENI. In DNA form, the CDR3 reads TGTGCCAGCTCACCCGTGGGAGCCTACGAGCAGTACTTC. The encoded protein is CASSPVGAYEQYF.

V is TRBV30 and J is TRBJ1-2; tentatively, D is TRBD1 (6 bases). The V and J ends lost 3 bases and 7 bases respectively, with 21 bases between them. Germline V lookup: CDR1 GTSNPN, CDR2 SVGIG (reference sequence). This CDR3 has 15 residues. CDR3 nucleotides: TGTGCCTGGAGGGAAGAAGGGGGGCGCCGTTTTGGCTACACCTTC. Protein product: CAWREEGGRRFGYTF.

To note about this clone: Other DNA sequences from this sample encode an identical CDR3 as well. The J gene is TRBJ2-7, the V gene TRBV20-1; D is unresolved. This CDR3 is 10 amino acids long. CDR1 and CDR2 from the germline V gene are DFQATT and SNEGSKA (reference sequence). Trimming stripped 6 bases from V and 3 bases from J, with 6 bases between. CDR3 in DNA: TGCAGTGCCAAGGACTACGAGCAGTACTTC. The encoded protein is CSAKDYEQYF.

The chain combines TRBV5-6 with TRBJ1-5, with D uncertain. The germline CDR1 and CDR2 sequences are SGHDT and YYEEEE. There are 17 residues in the CDR3. Trimming shortened V by 1 base and J by 4 bases, and 18 bases separated the two germline ends. CDR3 in amino acids: CASSLRVSGIRNQPQHF. CDR3 sequence (DNA): TGTGCCAGCAGCTTGAGGGTTTCAGGTATTAGGAATCAGCCCCAGCATTTT.

The chain joins TRBV6-5 to TRBJ1-2, with D possibly TRBD1 on 6 matching bases. The CDR3 is 13 amino acids. V shed 3 bases and J shed 7 bases, with 12 bases lying between them. Germline lookup yields CDR1 MNHEY and CDR2 SVGAGI. The CDR3 sequence is CASSYGSRGGYTF. For the CDR3, the DNA is TGTGCCAGCAGTTATGGGTCCAGGGGTGGCTACACCTTC.

The chain carries TRBV4-1 and TRBJ1-3; TRBD1 matches 9 bases. This CDR3 comprises 19 residues. In germline, CDR1 is MGHRA, CDR2 YSYEKL. With 3 bases clipped from V and 6 bases from J, the junction kept 18 bases outside the gene matches. CDR3 region: CASSHARGTGTGRENTIYF. CDR3 nucleotide sequence: TGCGCCAGCAGCCACGCTAGGGGGACAGGGACAGGGCGCGAAAACACCATATATTTT.

The rearrangement uses TRBV27 and TRBJ1-3; no reliable D call. In germline, CDR1 is MNHEY, CDR2 SMNVEV (reference sequence). V dropped 3 bases and J dropped 2 bases, with 11 bases sitting between them. The CDR3 runs 15 residues. CDR3 in DNA: TGTGCCAGCAGTTTCAGTCCTAGGCCTGGAAACACCATATATTTT. Translating gives CASSFSPRPGNTIYF.

This chain uses TRBV5-8 with TRBJ2-7, with TRBD1 matching 9 bases. Germline V lookup: CDR1 SGHTS, CDR2 YDEGEE. The CDR3 is 14 amino acids. V was clipped by 2 bases and J by 5 bases; unmatched bases: 5. CDR3 sequence (DNA): TGTGCCAGCAGCTTCAAGGACAGGGGCGACGAGCAGTACTTC. Translation gives CASSFKDRGDEQYF.